The clone carrying this T cell receptor (beta chain) was seen many times. The use of a sample-barcoded 5' primer and a J-beta primer mix characterized a second PCR of roughly 7 to 11 cycles. Through a template-switch adaptor with 12 random nucleotides, each cDNA molecule received a tag. One entry per CDR3 protein, called by TCRdb with MiXCR from the 5' RACE reads. The table lists more than 1 million distinct CDR3 sequences, 35% to 50% of them singletons, with around 18% in the top ten. Peripheral blood samples of around 9.8 milliliters were drawn from each donor. In each sample, at least 6 million PBMCs were isolated. The source of the sample is a study of blood T cells in healthy people across ages. The CDR3 totals 15 residues. V lost 4 bases and J 1 base, leaving 11 bases between the germline ends. Germline lookup yields CDR1 SEHNR and CDR2 FQNEAQ (reference sequence).

V usage is TRBV7-9 and J usage is TRBJ2-1; possibly TRBD2 for D (5 bases). The sequence derives from a woman in her sixties in good health. The sample taken for sequencing was blood. As DNA, the CDR3 is TGTGCCAGCAGCTACCCGGAGGAGTCCTACAATGAGCAGTTCTTC. It yields the protein CASSYPEESYNEQFF.